The following is a T cell receptor (beta chain) sequence with its context. The antigen is undetermined. Looked up from germline, CDR1 is SEHNR and CDR2 is FQNEAQ (reference sequence). CDR3 length: 13 residues. Trimming pared 1 base from V and 0 bases from J, leaving 1 base between. This sample was included in a study of T cell responses to AZD1222 COVID-19 vaccine. Study results and limitations: The repertoires were collected only after the peak T cell response. Most donors were white British and more were female, and clonal diversity was possibly underestimated.

Libraries were prepared by immunoSEQ multiplex PCR; TCRdb keeps only in-frame clonotypes and omits some of them. The sample lists 25,000 to 35,000 clones, about nine tenths occurring once. The chain is built from TRBV7-9 and TRBJ1-5; the D is unclear. The sample was peripheral blood, taken on day 0 of AZD1222 vaccination. The TCR originated in an adult in good health. The CDR3 sequence: CASSLDSNQPQHF. The CDR3 DNA sequence: TGTGCCAGCAGCTTAGATAGCAATCAGCCCCAGCATTTT.